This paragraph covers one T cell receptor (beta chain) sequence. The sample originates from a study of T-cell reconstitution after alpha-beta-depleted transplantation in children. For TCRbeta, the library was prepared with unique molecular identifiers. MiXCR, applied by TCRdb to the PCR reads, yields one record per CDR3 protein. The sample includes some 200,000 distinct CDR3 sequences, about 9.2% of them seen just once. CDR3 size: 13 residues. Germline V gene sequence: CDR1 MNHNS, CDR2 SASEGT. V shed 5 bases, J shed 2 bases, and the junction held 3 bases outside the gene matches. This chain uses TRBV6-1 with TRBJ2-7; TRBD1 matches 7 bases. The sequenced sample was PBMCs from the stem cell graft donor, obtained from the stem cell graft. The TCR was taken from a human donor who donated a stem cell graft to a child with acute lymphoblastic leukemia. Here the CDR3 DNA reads TGTGCCAGCAGTCCGGGACAGCCCTACGAGCAGTACTTC. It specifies CASSPGQPYEQYF.